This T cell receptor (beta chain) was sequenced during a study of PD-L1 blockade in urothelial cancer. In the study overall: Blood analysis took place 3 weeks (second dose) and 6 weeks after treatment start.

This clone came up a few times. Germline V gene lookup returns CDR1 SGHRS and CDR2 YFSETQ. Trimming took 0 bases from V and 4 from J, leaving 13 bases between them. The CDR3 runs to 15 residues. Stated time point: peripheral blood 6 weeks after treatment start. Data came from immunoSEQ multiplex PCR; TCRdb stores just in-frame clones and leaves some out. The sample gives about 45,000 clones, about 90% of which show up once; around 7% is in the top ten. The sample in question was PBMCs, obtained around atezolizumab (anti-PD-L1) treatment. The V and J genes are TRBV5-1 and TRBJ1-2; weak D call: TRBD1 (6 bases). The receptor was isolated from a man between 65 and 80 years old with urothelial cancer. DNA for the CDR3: TGCGCCAGCAGCTTGGACGCAGGGGCGACCTATGGCTACACCTTC. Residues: CASSLDAGATYGYTF.